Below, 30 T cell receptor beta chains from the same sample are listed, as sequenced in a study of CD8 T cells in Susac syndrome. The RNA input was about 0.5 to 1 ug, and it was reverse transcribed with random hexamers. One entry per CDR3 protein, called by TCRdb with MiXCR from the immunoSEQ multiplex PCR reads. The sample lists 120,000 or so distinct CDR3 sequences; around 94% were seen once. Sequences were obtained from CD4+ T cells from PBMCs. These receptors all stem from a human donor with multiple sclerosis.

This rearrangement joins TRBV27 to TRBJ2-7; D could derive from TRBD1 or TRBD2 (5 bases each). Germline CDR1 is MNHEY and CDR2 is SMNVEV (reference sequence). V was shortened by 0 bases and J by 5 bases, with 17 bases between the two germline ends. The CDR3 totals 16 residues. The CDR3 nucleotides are TGTGCCAGCAGTTTATCGGGACCGATTCTCTTAGACGAGCAGTACTTC. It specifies CASSLSGPILLDEQYF.

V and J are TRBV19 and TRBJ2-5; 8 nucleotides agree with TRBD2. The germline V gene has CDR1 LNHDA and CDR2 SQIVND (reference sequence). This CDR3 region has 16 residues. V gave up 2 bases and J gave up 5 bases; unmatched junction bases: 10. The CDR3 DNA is TGTGCCAGTAGTATAAAGCGGGAGAGGCGTGGTGAGACCCAGTACTTC. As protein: CASSIKRERRGETQYF.

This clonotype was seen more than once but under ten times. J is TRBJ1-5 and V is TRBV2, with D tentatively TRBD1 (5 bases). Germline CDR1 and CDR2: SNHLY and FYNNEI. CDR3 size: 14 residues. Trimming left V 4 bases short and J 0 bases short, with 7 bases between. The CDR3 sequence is CASSGGYSNQPQHF. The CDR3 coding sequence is TGTGCCAGCAGTGGGGGGTATAGCAATCAGCCCCAGCATTTT. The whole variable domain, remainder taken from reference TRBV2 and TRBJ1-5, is EPEVTQTPSHQVTQMGQEVILRCVPISNHLYFYWYRQILGQKVEFLVSFYNNEISEKSEIFDDQFSVERPDGSNFTLKIRSTKLEDSAMYFCASSGGYSNQPQHFGDGTRLSIL.

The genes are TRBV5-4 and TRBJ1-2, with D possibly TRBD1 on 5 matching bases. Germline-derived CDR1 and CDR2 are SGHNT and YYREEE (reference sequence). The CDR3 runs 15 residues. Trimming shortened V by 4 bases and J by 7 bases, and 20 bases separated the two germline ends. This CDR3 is CASSQQLGAGLGYTF. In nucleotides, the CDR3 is TGTGCCAGCAGCCAACAGCTAGGGGCCGGTCTTGGCTACACCTTC.

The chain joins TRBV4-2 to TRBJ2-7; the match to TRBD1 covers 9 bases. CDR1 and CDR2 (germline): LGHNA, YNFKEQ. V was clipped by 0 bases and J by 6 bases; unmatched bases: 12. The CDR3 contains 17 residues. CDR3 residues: CASSQDVGTGKVGEQYF. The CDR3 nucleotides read TGTGCCAGCAGCCAAGACGTCGGGACAGGGAAGGTCGGCGAGCAGTACTTC.

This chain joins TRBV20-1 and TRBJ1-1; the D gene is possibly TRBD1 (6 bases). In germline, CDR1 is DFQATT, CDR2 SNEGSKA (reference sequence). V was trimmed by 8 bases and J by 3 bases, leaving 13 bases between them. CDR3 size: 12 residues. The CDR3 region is CSSQGGDTEAFF. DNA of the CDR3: TGCAGTTCACAGGGCGGAGACACTGAAGCTTTCTTT.

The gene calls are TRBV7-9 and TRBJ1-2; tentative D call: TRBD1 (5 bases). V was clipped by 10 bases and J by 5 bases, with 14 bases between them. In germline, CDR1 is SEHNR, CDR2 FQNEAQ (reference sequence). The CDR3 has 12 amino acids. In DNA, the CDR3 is TGTGCCATCGGGACGGGAAGTTATGGCTACACCTTC. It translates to CAIGTGSYGYTF.

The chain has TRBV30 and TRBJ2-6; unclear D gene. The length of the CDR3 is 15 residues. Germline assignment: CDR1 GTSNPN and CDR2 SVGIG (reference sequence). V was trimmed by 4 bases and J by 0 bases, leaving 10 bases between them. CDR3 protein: CAWTGSFSGANVLTF. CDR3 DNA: TGTGCCTGGACAGGCAGTTTCTCTGGGGCCAACGTCCTGACTTTC.

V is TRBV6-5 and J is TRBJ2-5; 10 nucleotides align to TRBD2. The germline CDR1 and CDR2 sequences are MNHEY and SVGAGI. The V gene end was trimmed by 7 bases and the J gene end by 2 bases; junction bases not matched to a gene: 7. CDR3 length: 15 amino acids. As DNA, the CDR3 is TGTGCCAGCAATGGGGCTAGCGGGGGTCAAGAGACCCAGTACTTC. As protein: CASNGASGGQETQYF.

CDR3 coding DNA: TGCGCCAGCAGCCCCGAACTAGCGGGGGGGATGAATGAGCAGTTCTTC. Its translation: CASSPELAGGMNEQFF. The chain employs TRBV5-1 and TRBJ2-1; 13 positions match TRBD2. The germline V gene encodes CDR1 SGHRS and CDR2 YFSETQ. The CDR3 sequence is 16 residues long. V shed 4 bases, J shed 7 bases, and the junction held 8 bases outside the gene matches. Full variable domain (rest looked up from reference TRBV5-1 and TRBJ2-1): KAGVTQTPRYLIKTRGQQVTLSCSPISGHRSVSWYQQTPGQGLQFLFEYFSETQRNKGNFPGRFSGRQFSNSRSEMNVSTLELGDSALYLCASSPELAGGMNEQFFGPGTRLTVL.

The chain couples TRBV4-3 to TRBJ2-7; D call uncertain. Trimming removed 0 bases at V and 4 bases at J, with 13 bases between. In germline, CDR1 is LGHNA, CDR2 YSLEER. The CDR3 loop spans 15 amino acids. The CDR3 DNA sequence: TGCGCCAGCAGCCAAGATGGTTCAGGTACATACGAGCAGTACTTC. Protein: CASSQDGSGTYEQYF.

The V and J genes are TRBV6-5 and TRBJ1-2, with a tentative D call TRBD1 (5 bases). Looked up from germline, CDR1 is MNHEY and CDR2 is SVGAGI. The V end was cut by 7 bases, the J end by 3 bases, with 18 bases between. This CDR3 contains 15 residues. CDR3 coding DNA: TGTGCCAGCACCACCGGGGGTGTCCCCTACTATGGCTACACCTTC. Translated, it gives CASTTGGVPYYGYTF.

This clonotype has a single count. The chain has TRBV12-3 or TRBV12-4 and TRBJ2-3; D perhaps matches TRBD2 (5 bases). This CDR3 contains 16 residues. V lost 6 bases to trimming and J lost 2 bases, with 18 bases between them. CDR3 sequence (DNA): TGTGCCAGCAGCGGGATGGCATCCGGATACACAGATACGCAGTATTTT. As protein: CASSGMASGYTDTQYF.

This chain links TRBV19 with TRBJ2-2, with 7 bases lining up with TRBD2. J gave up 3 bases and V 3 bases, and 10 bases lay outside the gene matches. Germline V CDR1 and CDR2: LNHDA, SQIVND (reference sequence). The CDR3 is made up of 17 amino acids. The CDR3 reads CASSIRGRAFDTGELFF. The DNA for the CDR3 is TGTGCCAGTAGTATCCGGGGGAGGGCCTTCGACACCGGGGAGCTGTTTTTT.

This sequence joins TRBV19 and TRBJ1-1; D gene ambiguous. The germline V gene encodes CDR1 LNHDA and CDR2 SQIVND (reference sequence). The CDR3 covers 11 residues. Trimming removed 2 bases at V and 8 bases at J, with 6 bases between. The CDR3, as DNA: TGTGCCAGTAGTATACAAAGCGAAGCTTTCTTT. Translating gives CASSIQSEAFF.

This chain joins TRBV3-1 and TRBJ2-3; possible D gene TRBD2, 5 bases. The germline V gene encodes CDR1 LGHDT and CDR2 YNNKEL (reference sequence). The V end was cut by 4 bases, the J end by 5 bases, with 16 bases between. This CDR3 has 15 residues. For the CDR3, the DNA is TGTGCCAGCAGCCTTCAAAGGACCGGAGGAGATACGCAGTATTTT. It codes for CASSLQRTGGDTQYF.

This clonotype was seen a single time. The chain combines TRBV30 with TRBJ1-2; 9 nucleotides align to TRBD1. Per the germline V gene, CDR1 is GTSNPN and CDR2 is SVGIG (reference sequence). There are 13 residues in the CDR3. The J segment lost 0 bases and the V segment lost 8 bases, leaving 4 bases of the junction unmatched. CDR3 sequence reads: CAGRTGANYGYTF. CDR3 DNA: TGTGCCGGACGGACAGGGGCTAACTATGGCTACACCTTC.

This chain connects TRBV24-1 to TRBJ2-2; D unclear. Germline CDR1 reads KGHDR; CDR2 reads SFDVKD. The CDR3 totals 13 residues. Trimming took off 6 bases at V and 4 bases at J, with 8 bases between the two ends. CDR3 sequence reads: CATSSPSTGELFF. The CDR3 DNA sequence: TGTGCCACCAGTAGCCCGAGCACCGGGGAGCTGTTTTTT.

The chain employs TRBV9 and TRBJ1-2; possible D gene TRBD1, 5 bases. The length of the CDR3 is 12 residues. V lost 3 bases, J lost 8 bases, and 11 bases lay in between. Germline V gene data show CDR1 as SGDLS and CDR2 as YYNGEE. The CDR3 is CASSATGAGYTF. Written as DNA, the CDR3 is TGTGCCAGCAGCGCCACAGGCGCCGGCTACACCTTC.

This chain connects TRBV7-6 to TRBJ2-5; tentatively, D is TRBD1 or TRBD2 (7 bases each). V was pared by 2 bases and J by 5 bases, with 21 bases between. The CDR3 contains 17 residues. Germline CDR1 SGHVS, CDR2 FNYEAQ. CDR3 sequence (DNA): TGTGCCAGCAGCTTAAGGCCCCCAGGGGGGGGGTCGGAGACCCAGTACTTC. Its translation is CASSLRPPGGGSETQYF.

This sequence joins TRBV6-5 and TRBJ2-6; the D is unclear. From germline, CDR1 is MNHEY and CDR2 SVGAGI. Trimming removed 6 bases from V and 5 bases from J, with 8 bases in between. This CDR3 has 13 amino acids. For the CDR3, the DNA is TGTGCCAGCAGCCCAACGCGGGCCAACGTCCTGACTTTC. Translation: CASSPTRANVLTF.

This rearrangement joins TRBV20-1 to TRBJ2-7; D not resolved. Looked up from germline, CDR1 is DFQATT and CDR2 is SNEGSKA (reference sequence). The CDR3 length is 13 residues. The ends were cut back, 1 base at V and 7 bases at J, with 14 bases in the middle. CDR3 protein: CSARARVQGEQYF. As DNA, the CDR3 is TGCAGTGCTAGAGCCCGGGTTCAAGGAGAGCAGTACTTC.

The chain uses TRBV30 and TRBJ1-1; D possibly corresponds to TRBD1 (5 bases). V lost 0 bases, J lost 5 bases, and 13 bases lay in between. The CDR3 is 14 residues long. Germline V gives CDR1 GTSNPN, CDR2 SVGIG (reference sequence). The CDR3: CAWSVSTGGTEAFF. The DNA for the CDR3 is TGTGCCTGGAGTGTAAGCACAGGCGGAACTGAAGCTTTCTTT.

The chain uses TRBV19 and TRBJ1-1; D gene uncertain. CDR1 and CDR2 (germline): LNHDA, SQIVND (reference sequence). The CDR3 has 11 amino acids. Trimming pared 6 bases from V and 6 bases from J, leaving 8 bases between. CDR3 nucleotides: TGTGCCAGTAGGCTGACTGCTGAAGCTTTCTTT. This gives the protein CASRLTAEAFF.

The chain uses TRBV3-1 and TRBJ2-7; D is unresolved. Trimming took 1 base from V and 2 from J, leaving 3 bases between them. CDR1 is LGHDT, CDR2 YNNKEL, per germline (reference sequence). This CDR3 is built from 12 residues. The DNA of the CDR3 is TGTGCCAGCAGCCAAGGGACCTACGAGCAGTACTTC. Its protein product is CASSQGTYEQYF.

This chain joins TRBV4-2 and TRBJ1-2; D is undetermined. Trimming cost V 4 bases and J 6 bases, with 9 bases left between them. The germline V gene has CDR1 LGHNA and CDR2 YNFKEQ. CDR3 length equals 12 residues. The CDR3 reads CASSLVGNGYTF. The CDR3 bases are TGTGCCAGCAGCCTAGTTGGGAATGGCTACACCTTC.

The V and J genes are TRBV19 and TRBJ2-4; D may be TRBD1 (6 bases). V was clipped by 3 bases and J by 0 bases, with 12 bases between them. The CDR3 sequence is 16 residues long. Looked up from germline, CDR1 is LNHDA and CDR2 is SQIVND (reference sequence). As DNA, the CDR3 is TGTGCCAGTAGTATCACGGGGACACTAGCCAAAAACATTCAGTACTTC. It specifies CASSITGTLAKNIQYF.

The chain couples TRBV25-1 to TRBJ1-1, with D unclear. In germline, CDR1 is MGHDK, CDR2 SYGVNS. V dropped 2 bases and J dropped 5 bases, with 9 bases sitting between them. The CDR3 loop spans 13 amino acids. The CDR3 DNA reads TGTGCCAGCAGTGAACCGGGGAGAACTGAAGCTTTCTTT. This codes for CASSEPGRTEAFF. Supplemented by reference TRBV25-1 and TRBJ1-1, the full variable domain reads EADIYQTPRYLVIGTGKKITLECSQTMGHDKMYWYQQDPGMELHLIHYSYGVNSTEKGDLSSESTVSRIRTEHFPLTLESARPSHTSQYLCASSEPGRTEAFFGQGTRLTVV.

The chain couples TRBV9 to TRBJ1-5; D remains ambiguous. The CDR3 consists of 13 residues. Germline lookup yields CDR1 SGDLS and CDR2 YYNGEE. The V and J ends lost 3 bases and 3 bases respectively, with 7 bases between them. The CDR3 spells CASSAMDNQPQHF. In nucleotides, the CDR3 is TGTGCCAGCAGCGCGATGGACAATCAGCCCCAGCATTTT.

DNA for the CDR3: TGCAGTGCTAGGGGGATGCCTAGCGGGAGCCTAAGGTACGAGCAGTACTTC. The encoded protein is CSARGMPSGSLRYEQYF. The genes are TRBV20-1 and TRBJ2-7; 10 bases are a match to TRBD2. Germline assignment: CDR1 DFQATT and CDR2 SNEGSKA (reference sequence). V was pared by 3 bases and J by 4 bases, with 15 bases of the junction left unmatched. The CDR3 runs to 17 residues.